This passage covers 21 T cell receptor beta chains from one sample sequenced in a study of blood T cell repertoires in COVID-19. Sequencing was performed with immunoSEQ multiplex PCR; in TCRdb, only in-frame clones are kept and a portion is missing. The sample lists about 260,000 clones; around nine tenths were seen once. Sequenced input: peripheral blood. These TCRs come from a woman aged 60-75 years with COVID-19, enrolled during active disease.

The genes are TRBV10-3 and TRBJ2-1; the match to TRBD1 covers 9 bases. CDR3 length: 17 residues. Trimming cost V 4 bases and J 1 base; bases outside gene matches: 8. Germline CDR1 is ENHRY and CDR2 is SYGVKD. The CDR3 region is CAISGQGDSLSYNEQFF. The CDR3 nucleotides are TGTGCCATCAGTGGACAGGGGGACTCCCTTTCCTACAATGAGCAGTTCTTC.

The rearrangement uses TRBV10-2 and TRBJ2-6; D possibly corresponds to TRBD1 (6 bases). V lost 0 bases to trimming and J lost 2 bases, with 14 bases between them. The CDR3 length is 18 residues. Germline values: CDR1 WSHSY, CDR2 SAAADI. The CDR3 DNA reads TGCGCCAGCAGTGAGTCGGGCAGGGGAGAACCTGGGGCCAACGTCCTGACTTTC. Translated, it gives CASSESGRGEPGANVLTF.

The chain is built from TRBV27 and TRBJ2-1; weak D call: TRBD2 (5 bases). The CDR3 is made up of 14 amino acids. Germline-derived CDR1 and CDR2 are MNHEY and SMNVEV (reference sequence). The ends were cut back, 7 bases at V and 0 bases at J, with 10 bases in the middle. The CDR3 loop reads CASKSGSSYNEQFF. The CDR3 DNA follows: TGTGCCAGCAAATCGGGAAGCTCCTACAATGAGCAGTTCTTC.

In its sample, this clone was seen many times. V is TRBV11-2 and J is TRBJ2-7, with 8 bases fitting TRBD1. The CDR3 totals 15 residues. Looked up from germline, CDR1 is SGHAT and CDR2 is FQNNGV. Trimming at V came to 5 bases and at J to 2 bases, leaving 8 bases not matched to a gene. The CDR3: CASSRPQGVAYEQYF. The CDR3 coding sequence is TGTGCCAGCAGCCGCCCACAGGGGGTGGCCTACGAGCAGTACTTC. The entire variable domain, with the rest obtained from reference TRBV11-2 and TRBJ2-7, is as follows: EAGVAQSPRYKIIEKRQSVAFWCNPISGHATLYWYQQILGQGPKLLIQFQNNGVVDDSQLPKDRFSAERLKGVDSTLKIQPAKLEDSAVYLCASSRPQGVAYEQYFGPGTRLTVT.

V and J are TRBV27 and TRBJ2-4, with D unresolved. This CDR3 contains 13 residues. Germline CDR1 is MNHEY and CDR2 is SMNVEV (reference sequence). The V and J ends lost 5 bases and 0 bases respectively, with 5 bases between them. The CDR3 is CASSQLAKNIQYF. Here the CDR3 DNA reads TGTGCCAGCAGTCAACTAGCCAAAAACATTCAGTACTTC.

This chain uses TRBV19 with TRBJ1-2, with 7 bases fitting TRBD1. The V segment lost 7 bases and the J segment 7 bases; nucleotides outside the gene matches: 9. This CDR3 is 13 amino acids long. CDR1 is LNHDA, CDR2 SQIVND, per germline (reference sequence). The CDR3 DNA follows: TGTGCCAGTATTTCTCAGGGGGACAGTGGCTACACCTTC. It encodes CASISQGDSGYTF.

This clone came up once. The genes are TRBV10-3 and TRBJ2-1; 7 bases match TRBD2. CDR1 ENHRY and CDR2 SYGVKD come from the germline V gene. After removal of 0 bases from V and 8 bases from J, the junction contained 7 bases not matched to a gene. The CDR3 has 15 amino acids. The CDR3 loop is CAISESRESFDEQFF. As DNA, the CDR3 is TGTGCCATCAGTGAGTCGCGGGAGAGTTTCGATGAGCAGTTCTTC.

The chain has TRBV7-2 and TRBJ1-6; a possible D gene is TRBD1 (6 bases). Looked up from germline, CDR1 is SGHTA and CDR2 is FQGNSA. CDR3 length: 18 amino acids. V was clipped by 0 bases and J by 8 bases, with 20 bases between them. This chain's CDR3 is CASSLARVVRGWDSPLHF. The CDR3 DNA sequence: TGTGCCAGCAGCTTAGCCCGGGTGGTCAGGGGCTGGGATTCACCCCTCCACTTT.

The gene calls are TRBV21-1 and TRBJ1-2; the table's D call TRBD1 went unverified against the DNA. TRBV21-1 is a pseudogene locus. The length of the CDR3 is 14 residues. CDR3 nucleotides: TGTGCCAGCAGCCCCCGGACAGGGCGAGATGGCTACACCTTC. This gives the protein CASSPRTGRDGYTF.

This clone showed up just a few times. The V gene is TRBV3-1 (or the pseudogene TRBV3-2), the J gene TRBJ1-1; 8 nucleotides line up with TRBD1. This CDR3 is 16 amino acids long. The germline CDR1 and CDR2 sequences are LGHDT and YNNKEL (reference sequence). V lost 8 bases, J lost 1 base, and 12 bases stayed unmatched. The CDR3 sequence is CASASRYGTGNTEAFF. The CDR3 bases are TGTGCCAGCGCCTCCAGATACGGGACAGGGAACACTGAAGCTTTCTTT.

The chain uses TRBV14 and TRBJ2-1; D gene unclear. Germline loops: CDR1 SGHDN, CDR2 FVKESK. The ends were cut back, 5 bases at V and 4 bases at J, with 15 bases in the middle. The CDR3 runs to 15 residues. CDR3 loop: CASSSLGQGYNEQFF. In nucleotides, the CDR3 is TGTGCCAGCAGCTCCCTGGGCCAAGGTTACAATGAGCAGTTCTTC. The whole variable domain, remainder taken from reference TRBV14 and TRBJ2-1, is EAGVTQFPSHSVIEKGQTVTLRCDPISGHDNLYWYRRVMGKEIKFLLHFVKESKQDESGMPNNRFLAERTGGTYSTLKVQPAELEDSGVYFCASSSLGQGYNEQFFGPGTRLTVL.

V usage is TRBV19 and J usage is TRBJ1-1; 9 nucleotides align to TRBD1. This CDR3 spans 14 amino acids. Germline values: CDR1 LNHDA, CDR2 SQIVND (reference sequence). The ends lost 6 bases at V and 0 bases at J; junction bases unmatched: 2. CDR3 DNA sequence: TGTGCCAGTAGGGGGACAGGGATGAACACTGAAGCTTTCTTT. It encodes CASRGTGMNTEAFF.

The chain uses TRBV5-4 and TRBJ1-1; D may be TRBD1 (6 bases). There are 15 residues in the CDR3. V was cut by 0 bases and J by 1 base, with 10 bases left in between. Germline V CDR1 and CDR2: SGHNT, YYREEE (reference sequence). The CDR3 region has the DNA TGTGCCAGCAGCTTGGATCAACAGGGGAACACTGAAGCTTTCTTT. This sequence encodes CASSLDQQGNTEAFF.

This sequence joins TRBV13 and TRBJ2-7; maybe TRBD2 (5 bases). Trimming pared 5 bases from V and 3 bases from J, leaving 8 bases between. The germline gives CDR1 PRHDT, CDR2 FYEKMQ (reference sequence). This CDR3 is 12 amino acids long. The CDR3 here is CASSESGYEQYF. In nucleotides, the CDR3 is TGTGCCAGCAGCGAAAGCGGCTACGAGCAGTACTTC.

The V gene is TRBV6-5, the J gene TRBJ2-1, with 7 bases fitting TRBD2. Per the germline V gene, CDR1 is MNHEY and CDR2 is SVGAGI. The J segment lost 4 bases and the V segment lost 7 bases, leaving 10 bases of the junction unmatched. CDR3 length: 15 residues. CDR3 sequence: CASKLGGSDYNEQFF. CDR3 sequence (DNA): TGTGCCAGCAAGCTGGGCGGGAGTGATTACAATGAGCAGTTCTTC.

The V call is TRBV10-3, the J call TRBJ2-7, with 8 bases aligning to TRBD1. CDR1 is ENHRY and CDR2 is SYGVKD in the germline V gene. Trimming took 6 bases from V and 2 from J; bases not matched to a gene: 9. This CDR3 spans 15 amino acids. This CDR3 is CAISAPGTGTYEQYF. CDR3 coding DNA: TGTGCCATCAGCGCCCCCGGGACAGGCACCTACGAGCAGTACTTC.

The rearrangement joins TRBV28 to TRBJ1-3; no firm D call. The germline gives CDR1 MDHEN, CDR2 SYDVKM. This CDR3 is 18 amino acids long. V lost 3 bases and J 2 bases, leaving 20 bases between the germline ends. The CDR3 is CASSLIRPETFTGNTIYF. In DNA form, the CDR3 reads TGTGCCAGCAGTTTGATCCGTCCAGAGACATTTACTGGAAACACCATATATTTT.

Here the CDR3 DNA reads TGTGCCAGCAGTGTAATACAGGGTGCTGACTATGGCTACACCTTC. Its translation: CASSVIQGADYGYTF. The chain carries TRBV28 and TRBJ1-2; D possibly corresponds to TRBD1 (6 bases). This CDR3 spans 15 amino acids. CDR1 and CDR2 (germline): MDHEN, SYDVKM. Trimming took 5 bases from V and 3 from J, leaving 16 bases between them.

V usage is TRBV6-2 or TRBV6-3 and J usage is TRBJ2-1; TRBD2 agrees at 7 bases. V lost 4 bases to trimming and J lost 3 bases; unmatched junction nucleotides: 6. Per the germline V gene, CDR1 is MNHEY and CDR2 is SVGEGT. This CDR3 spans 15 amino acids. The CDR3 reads CASSSEAGSYNEQFF. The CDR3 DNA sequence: TGTGCCAGCAGTTCCGAAGCGGGAAGCTACAATGAGCAGTTCTTC.

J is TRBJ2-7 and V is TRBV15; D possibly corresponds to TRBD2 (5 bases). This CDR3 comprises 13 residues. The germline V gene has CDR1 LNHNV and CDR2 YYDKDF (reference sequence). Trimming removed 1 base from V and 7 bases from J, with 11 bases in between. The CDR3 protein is CATSRGTTGEQYF. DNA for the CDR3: TGTGCCACCAGCAGAGGTACCACGGGGGAGCAGTACTTC.

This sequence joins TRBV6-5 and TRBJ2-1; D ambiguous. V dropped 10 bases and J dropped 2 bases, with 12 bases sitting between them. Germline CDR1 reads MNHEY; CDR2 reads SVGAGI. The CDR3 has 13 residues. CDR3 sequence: CATQAPTYNEQFF. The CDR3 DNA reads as TGTGCCACCCAGGCTCCCACCTACAATGAGCAGTTCTTC.